This T cell receptor (beta chain) was observed in a study of STAT5B mutations in CD4+ large granular lymphocyte leukemia. Findings and caveats of the study: 8/27 top patient clones versus 2/35 control clones were TRBV06-family.

With V trimmed by 4 bases and J by 4 bases, 8 bases remained unmatched. CDR1 and CDR2 (germline): SGHAT, FQDESV (reference sequence). The CDR3 spans 16 residues. The table came from immunoSEQ multiplex PCR; TCRdb's copy has only in-frame clones and leaves some out. Of some 35,000 clones listed, roughly 71% are singletons. Buffy coats from healthy blood donors served as controls. Comments on this clone: What it binds is not known.

This clonotype was obtained from a human donor in good health. Material: CD4+ T cells from blood buffy coats. The chain has TRBV11-1 and TRBJ2-2; 8 nucleotides align to TRBD2. CDR3 nucleotide sequence: TGTGCCAGCAGCTCCCCTCGGGGGGGCGGCACCGGGGAGCTGTTTTTT. As protein: CASSSPRGGGTGELFF.